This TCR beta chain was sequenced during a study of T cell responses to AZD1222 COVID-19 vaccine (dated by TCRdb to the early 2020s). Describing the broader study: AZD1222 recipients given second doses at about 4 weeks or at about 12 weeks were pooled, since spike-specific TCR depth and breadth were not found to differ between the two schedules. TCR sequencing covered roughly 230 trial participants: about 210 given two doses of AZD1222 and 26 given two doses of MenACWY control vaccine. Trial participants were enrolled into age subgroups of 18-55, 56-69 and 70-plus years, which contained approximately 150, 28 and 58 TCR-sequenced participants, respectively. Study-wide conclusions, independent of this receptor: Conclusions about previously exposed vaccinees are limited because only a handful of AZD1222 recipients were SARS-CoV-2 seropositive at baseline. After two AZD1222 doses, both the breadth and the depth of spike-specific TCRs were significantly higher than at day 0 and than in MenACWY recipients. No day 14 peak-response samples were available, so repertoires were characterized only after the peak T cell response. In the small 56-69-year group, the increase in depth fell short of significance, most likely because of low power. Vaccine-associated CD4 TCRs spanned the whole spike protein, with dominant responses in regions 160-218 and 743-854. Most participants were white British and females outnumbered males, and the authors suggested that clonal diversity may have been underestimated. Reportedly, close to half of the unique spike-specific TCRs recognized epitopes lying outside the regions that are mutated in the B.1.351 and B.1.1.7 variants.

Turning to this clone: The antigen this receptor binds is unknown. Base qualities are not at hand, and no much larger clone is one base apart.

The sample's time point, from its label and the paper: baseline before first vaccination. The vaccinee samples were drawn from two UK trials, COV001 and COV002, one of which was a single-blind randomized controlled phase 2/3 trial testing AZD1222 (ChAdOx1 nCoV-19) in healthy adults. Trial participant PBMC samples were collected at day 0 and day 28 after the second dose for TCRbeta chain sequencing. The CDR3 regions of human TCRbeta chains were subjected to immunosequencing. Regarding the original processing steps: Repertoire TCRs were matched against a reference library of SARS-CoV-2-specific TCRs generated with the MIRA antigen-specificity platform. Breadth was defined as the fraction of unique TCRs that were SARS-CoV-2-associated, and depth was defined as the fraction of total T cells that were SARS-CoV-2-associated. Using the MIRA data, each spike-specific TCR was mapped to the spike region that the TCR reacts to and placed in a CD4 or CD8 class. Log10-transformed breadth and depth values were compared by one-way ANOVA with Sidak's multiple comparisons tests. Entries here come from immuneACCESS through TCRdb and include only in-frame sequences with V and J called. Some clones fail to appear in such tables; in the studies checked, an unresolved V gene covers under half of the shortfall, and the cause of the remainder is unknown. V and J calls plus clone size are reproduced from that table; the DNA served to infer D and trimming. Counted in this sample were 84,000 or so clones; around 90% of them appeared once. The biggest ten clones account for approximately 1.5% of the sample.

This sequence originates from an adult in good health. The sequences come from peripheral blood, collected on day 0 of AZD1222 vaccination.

Here the CDR3 is given as CASSLEAGTNRGYTF. The DNA reads TGCGCCAGCAGCTTGGAAGCGGGCACCAACCGGGGCTACACCTTC. The receptor chain draws on TRBV5-1 and TRBJ1-2; the D gene lacks a confident call. The CDR3 measures 15 amino acids from cysteine to phenylalanine. The sequence is cut down to CDR3 DNA, 45 bases in frame from base 1. Based on the germline V gene, the CDR1 and CDR2 sequences are SGHRS and YFSETQ. The V end loses 0 bases and the J end loses 8 bases, and a stretch of 17 bases separates them.